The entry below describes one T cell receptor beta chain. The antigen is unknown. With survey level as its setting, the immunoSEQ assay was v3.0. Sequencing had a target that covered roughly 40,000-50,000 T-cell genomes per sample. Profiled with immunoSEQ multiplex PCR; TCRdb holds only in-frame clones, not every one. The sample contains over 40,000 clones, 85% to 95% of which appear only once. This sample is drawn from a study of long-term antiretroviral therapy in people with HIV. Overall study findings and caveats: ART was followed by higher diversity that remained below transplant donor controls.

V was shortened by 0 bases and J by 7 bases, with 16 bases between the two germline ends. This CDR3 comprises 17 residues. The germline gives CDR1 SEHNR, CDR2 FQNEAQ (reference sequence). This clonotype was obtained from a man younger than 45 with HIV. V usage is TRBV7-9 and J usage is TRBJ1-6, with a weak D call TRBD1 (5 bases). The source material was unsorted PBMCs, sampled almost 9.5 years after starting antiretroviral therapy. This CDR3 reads CASSLAPGRAFNSPLHF. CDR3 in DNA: TGTGCCAGCAGCTTAGCTCCAGGGCGGGCCTTCAATTCACCCCTCCACTTT.